Below are 9 T cell receptor beta chains sequenced from a single sample in a study of post-analysis software for immune sequencing data. Overall study findings and caveats: Controls showed lower frequencies than patients for five TRBV segments, and TRBV5-6, TRBV5-1 and TRBV20-1 were among these.

These TCRs' antigens remain unknown. Tagging with unique molecular identifiers was a feature of the TCR beta cDNA libraries. TCRdb passed the PCR reads through MiXCR, listing each CDR3 protein once. The table records roughly 580,000 distinct CDR3 sequences, around 47% of them present only once. The sequenced material came from blood. The source is a girl aged 10 to 17 with multiple sclerosis.

This clonotype came up a few times. V usage is TRBV7-9 and J usage is TRBJ2-1, with 8 positions matching TRBD2. Germline CDR1 reads SEHNR; CDR2 reads FQNEAQ (reference sequence). This CDR3 has 19 amino acids. J gave up 0 bases and V 4 bases, and 14 bases lay outside the gene matches. Here the CDR3 reads CASSSTGALAVISYNEQFF. CDR3 DNA sequence: TGTGCCAGCAGCTCAACGGGGGCACTAGCGGTTATCTCCTACAATGAGCAGTTCTTC.

This chain joins TRBV5-8 and TRBJ2-1, with D perhaps matching TRBD1 (6 bases). Germline V lookup: CDR1 SGHTS, CDR2 YDEGEE. Trimming stripped 4 bases from V and 2 bases from J, with 13 bases between. The CDR3 runs 15 residues. The CDR3 sequence is CASSPTGIAYNEQFF. The CDR3 DNA reads as TGTGCCAGCAGCCCAACAGGGATTGCCTACAATGAGCAGTTCTTC.

This chain uses TRBV12-3 or TRBV12-4 with TRBJ2-1, with 12 bases identical to TRBD2. With 5 bases clipped from V and 2 bases from J, the junction kept 4 bases outside the gene matches. The CDR3 is 16 residues long. CDR3 region: CASSTRTSGTYNEQFF. The CDR3 region has the DNA TGTGCCAGCAGTACCCGGACTAGCGGGACCTACAATGAGCAGTTCTTC.

This sequence joins TRBV4-1 and TRBJ2-7; possible D gene TRBD2, 5 bases. The last part of the DNA fits TRBJ2-5 better; the J call may be wrong. The CDR3 spans 12 residues. Germline CDR1 and CDR2: MGHRA and YSYEKL. The CDR3 reads CASADGEETQYF. The CDR3, as DNA: TGCGCCAGCGCCGACGGGGAAGAGACCCAGTACTTC.

The rearrangement joins TRBV18 to TRBJ2-7; D perhaps matches TRBD1 (6 bases). The last part of the DNA fits TRBJ2-5 better; the J call may be wrong. Germline V gene lookup returns CDR1 KGHSH and CDR2 LQKENI. The CDR3 has 16 residues. CDR3 sequence (DNA): TGTGCCAGCTCACCCCGGACAGTCCCGGGTGGAGAGACCCAGTACTTC. Its translation is CASSPRTVPGGETQYF.

The chain couples TRBV2 to TRBJ2-5; D possibly corresponds to TRBD2 (5 bases). V was shortened by 8 bases and J by 2 bases, with 12 bases between the two germline ends. The CDR3 spans 13 residues. Germline V gene sequence: CDR1 SNHLY, CDR2 FYNNEI. CDR3 nucleotide sequence: TGTGCCAGCGGTAGAGGGAATCAAGAGACCCAGTACTTC. Translation gives CASGRGNQETQYF. The entire variable domain, with the rest obtained from reference TRBV2 and TRBJ2-5, is as follows: EPEVTQTPSHQVTQMGQEVILRCVPISNHLYFYWYRQILGQKVEFLVSFYNNEISEKSEIFDDQFSVERPDGSNFTLKIRSTKLEDSAMYFCASGRGNQETQYFGPGTRLLVL.

This clonotype was observed a handful of times. The chain couples TRBV6-2 or TRBV6-3 to TRBJ2-4; D not certain. CDR1 is MNHEY, CDR2 SVGEGT, per germline. The CDR3 spans 13 residues. V dropped 7 bases and J dropped 10 bases, with 17 bases sitting between them. CDR3: CASNTPWDLIQYF. The CDR3 DNA reads TGTGCCAGCAACACCCCTTGGGATCTTATTCAGTACTTC.

The sample holds a few counts of this clonotype. The chain is built from TRBV7-2 and TRBJ1-4, with 8 bases aligning to TRBD1. This CDR3 has 14 amino acids. The germline V gene encodes CDR1 SGHTA and CDR2 FQGNSA. J gave up 8 bases and V 4 bases, and 6 bases lay outside the gene matches. This CDR3 is CASSWTGTEEKLFF. The CDR3 nucleotides read TGTGCCAGCAGCTGGACAGGGACTGAAGAAAAACTGTTTTTT.

The chain combines TRBV10-3 with TRBJ1-1; no clear D gene. The V end lost 3 bases, the J end lost 5 bases, and 13 bases lay between the germline ends. This CDR3 spans 14 amino acids. Germline lookup yields CDR1 ENHRY and CDR2 SYGVKD. The CDR3 sequence is CAISESRGRTEAFF. Written as DNA, the CDR3 is TGTGCCATCAGTGAAAGTCGGGGTAGGACTGAAGCTTTCTTT.